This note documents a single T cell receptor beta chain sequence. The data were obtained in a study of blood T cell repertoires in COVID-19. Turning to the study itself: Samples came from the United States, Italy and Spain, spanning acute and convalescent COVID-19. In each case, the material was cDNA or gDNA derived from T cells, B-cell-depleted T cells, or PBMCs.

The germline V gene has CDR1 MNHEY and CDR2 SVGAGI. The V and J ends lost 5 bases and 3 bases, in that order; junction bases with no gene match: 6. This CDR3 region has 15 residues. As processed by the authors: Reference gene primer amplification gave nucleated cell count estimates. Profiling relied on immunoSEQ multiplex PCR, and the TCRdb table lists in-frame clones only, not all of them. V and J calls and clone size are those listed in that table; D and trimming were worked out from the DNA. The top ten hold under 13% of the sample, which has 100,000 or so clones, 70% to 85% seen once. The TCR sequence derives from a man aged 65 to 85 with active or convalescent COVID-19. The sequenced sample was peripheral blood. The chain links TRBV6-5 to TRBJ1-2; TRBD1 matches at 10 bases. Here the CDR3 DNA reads TGTGCCAGCAGTCAGCCGGGACAGGGGTACTATGGCTACACCTTC. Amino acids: CASSQPGQGYYGYTF.